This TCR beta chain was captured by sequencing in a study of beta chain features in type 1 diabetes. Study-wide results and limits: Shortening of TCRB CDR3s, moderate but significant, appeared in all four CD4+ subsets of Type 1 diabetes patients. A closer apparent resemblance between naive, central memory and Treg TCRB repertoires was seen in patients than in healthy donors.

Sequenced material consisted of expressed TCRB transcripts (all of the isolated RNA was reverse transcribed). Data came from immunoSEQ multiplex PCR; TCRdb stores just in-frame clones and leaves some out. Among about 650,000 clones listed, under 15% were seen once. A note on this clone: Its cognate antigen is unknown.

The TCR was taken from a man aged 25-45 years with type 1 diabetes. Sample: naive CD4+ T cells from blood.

CDR3: CSVDAGPRAETQYF. CDR3 nucleotides: TGCAGCGTTGACGCCGGGCCTAGGGCAGAGACCCAGTACTTC. V and J are TRBV29-1 and TRBJ2-5, with no clear D. V was cut by 3 bases and J by 4 bases, with 15 bases left in between. The CDR3 consists of 14 residues. CDR1 and CDR2 (germline): SQVTM, ANQGSEA. Full variable domain (remainder filled in from reference TRBV29-1 and TRBJ2-5): SAVISQKPSRDICQRGTSLTIQCQVDSQVTMMFWYRQQPGQSLTLIATANQGSEATYESGFVIDKFPISRPNLTFSTLTVSNMSPEDSSIYLCSVDAGPRAETQYFGPGTRLLVL.